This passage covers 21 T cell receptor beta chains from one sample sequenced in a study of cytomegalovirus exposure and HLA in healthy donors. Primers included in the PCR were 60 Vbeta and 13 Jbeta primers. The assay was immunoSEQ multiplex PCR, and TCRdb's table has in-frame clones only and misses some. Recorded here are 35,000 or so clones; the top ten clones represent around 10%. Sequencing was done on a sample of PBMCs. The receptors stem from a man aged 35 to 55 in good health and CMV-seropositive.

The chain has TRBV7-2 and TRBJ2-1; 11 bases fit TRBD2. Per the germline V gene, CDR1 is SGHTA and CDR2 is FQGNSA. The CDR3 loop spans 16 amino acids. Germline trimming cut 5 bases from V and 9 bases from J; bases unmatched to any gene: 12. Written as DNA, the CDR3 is TGTGCCAGCAGCCCCACCCTAGCGGGAGGAGGTGGTGAGCAGTTCTTC. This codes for CASSPTLAGGGGEQFF.

The CDR3 coding sequence is TGTGCCAGCAGCCCGTCTGTTACAGGGGGGTCCTCCTATGGCTACACCTTC. It codes for CASSPSVTGGSSYGYTF. V and J are TRBV27 and TRBJ1-2, with 8 nucleotides matching TRBD1. Germline V lookup: CDR1 MNHEY, CDR2 SMNVEV (reference sequence). The CDR3 is 17 amino acids. V shed 6 bases, J shed 4 bases, and the junction held 16 bases outside the gene matches.

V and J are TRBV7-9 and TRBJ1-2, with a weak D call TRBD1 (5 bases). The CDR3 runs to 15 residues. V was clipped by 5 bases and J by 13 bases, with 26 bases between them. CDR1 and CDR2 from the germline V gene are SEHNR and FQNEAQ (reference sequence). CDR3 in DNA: TGTGCCAGCAGCCCTAGCCCCAGGGAGGCCCTGCGCTGCACCTTC. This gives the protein CASSPSPREALRCTF.

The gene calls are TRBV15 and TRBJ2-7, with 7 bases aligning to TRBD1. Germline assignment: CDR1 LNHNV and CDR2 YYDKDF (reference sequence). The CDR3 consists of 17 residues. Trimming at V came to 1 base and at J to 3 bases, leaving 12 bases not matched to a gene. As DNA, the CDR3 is TGTGCCACCAGCAGAGGCGCATCGGGACAGTCAGTCTACGAGCAGTACTTC. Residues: CATSRGASGQSVYEQYF.

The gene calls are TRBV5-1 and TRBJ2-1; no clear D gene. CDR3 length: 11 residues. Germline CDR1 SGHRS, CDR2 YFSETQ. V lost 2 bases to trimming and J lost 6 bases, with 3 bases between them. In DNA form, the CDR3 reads TGCGCCAGCAGCTTCAGCAATGAGCAGTTCTTC. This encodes CASSFSNEQFF.

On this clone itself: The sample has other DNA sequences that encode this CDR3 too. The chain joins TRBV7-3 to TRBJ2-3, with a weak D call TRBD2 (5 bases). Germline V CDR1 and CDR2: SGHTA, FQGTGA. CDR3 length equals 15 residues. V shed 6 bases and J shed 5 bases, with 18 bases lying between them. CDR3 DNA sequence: TGTGCCAGCAGTCCCCGGGCAGGAGGAGGAGATACGCAGTATTTT. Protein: CASSPRAGGGDTQYF. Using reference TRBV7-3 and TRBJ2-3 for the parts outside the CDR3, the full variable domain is GAGVSQTPSNKVTEKGKYVELRCDPISGHTALYWYRQSLGQGPEFLIYFQGTGAADDSGLPNDRFFAVRPEGSVSTLKIQRTERGDSAVYLCASSPRAGGGDTQYFGPGTRLTVL.

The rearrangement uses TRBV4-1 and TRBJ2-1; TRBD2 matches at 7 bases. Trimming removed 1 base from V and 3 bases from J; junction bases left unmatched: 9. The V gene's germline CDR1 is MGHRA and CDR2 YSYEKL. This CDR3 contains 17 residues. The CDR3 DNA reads TGCGCCAGCAGCCAAGGGTTTACGGGAGGTCGCTACAATGAGCAGTTCTTC. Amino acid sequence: CASSQGFTGGRYNEQFF.

As DNA, the CDR3 is TGTGCCAGCAGTTATGCCCAGTCCCGCAAGCCCCAGCATTTT. It encodes CASSYAQSRKPQHF. The rearrangement uses TRBV6-6 and TRBJ1-5; no reliable D call. The CDR3 extends over 14 amino acids. Germline V CDR1 and CDR2: MNHNY, SVGAGI (reference sequence). The V end lost 3 bases, the J end lost 8 bases, and 14 bases lay between the germline ends.

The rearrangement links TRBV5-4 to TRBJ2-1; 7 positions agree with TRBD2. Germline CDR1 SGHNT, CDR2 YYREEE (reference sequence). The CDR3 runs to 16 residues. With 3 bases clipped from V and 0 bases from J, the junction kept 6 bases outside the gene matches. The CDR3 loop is CASSSPTSVSYNEQFF. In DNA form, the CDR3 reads TGTGCCAGCAGCTCCCCAACTAGCGTCTCCTACAATGAGCAGTTCTTC. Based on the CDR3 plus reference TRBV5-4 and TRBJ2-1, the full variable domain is ETGVTQSPTHLIKTRGQQVTLRCSSQSGHNTVSWYQQALGQGPQFIFQYYREEENGRGNFPPRFSGLQFPNYSSELNVNALELDDSALYLCASSSPTSVSYNEQFFGPGTRLTVL.

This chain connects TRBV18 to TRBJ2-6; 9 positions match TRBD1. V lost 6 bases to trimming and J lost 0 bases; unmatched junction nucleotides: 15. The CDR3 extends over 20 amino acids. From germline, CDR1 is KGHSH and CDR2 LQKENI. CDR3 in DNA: TGTGCCAGCTCCCCATTTTTTCTCGGACAGGGGTCCTCTGGGGCCAACGTCCTGACTTTC. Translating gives CASSPFFLGQGSSGANVLTF.

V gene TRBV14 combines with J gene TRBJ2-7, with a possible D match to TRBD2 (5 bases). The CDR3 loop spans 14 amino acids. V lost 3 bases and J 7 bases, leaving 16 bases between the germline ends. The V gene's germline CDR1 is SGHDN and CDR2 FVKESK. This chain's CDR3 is CASSHTGSMGEQYF. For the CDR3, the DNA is TGTGCCAGCAGCCACACGGGATCAATGGGGGAGCAGTACTTC.

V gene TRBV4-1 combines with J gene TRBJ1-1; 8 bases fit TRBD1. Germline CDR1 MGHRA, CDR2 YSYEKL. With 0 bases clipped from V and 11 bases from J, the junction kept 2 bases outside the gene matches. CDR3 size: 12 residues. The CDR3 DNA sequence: TGCGCCAGCAGCCAAGATCGGACAGGGGCTTTCTTT. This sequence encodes CASSQDRTGAFF.

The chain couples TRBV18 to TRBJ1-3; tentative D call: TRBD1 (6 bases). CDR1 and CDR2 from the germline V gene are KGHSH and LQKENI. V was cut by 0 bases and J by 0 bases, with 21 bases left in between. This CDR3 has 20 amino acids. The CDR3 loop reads CASSPPTGQSDRSSGNTIYF. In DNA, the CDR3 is TGTGCCAGCTCACCACCTACAGGACAGTCCGATAGAAGCTCTGGAAACACCATATATTTT.

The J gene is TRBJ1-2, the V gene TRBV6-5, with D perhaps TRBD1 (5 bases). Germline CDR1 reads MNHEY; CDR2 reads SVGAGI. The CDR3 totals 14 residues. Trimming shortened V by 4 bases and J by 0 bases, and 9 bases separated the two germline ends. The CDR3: CASSSLTANYGYTF. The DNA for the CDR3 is TGTGCCAGCAGTTCCTTGACAGCTAACTATGGCTACACCTTC.

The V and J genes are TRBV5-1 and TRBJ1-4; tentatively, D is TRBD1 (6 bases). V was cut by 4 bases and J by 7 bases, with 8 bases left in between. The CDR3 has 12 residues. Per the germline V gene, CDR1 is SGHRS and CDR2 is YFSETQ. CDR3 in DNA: TGCGCCAGCAGCCCGGACAGTGAAAAACTGTTTTTT. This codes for CASSPDSEKLFF. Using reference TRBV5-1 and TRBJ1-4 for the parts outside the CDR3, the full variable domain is KAGVTQTPRYLIKTRGQQVTLSCSPISGHRSVSWYQQTPGQGLQFLFEYFSETQRNKGNFPGRFSGRQFSNSRSEMNVSTLELGDSALYLCASSPDSEKLFFGSGTQLSVL.

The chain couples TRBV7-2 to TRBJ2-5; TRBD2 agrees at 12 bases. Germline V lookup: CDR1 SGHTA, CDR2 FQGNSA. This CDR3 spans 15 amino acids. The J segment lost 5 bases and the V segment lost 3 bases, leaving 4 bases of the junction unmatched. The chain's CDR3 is CASSFTSGRWETQYF. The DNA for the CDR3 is TGTGCCAGCAGCTTCACTAGCGGGAGGTGGGAGACCCAGTACTTC.

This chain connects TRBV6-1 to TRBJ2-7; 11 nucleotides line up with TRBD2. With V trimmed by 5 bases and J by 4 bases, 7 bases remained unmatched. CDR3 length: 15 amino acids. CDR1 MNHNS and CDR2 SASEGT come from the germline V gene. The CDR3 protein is CASSPLAGGPYEQYF. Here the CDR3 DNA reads TGTGCCAGCAGTCCTTTAGCGGGAGGGCCTTACGAGCAGTACTTC.

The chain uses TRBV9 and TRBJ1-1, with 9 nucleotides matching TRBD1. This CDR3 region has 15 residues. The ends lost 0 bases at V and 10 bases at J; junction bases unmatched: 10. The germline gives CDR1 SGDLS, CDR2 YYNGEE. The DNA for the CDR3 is TGTGCCAGCAGCGTAGGGATACAGGGGGCCCAGGGAGCTTTCTTT. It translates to CASSVGIQGAQGAFF.

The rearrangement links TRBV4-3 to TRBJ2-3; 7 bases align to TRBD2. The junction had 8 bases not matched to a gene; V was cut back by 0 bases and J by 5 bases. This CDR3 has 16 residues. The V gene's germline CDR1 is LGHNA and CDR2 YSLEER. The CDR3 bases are TGCGCCAGCAGCCAAGAACCCCCACCGGGAGGAGATACGCAGTATTTT. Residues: CASSQEPPPGGDTQYF.

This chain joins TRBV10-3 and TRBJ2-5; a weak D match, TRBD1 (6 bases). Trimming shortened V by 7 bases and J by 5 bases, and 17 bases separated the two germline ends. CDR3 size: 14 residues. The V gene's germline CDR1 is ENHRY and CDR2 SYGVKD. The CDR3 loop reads CAINPTGLGETQYF. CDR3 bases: TGTGCCATCAACCCTACAGGGCTGGGGGAGACCCAGTACTTC.

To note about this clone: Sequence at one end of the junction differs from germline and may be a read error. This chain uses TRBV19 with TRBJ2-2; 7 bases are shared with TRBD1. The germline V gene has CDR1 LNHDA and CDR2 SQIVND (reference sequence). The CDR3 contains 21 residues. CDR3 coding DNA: TGTGCCAGTAGTATCTCCAGTAACGCAAACGACAGGGCGGCGAAGACCGGGGAGCTGTTTTTT. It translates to CASSISSNANDRAAKTGELFF.